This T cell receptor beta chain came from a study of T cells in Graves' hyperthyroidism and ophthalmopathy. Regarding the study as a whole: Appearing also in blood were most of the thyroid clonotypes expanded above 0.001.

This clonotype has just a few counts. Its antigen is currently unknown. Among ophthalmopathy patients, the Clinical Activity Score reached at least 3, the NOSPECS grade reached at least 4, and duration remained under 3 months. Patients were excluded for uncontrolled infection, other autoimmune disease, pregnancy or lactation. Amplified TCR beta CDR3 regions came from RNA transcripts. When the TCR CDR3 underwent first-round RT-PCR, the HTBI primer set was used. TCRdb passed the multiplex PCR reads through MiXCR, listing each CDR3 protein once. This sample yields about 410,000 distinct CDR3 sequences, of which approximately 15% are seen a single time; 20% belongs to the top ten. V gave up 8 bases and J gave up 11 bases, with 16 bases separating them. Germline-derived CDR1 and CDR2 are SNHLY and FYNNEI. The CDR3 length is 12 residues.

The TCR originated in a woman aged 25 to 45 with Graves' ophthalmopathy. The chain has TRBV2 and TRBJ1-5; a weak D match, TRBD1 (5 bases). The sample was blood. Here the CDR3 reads CASRLGGIAQHF. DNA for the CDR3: TGTGCCAGCCGGTTGGGGGGTATCGCCCAGCATTTT.